This entry describes one T cell receptor (beta chain). This record belongs to a study of blood T cell repertoires in COVID-19. Across the whole study: The origin of the acute and convalescent COVID-19 samples was the United States, Italy and Spain. The analysed material was cDNA or gDNA that came from T cells, B-cell-depleted T cells, or PBMCs.

How the authors handled the data: Amplification from reference gene primers served as the basis for estimated nucleated cell counts. The assay was immunoSEQ multiplex PCR, and TCRdb's table has in-frame clones only and misses some. V and J calls and clone size follow that table, whereas D and trimming were derived from the DNA. The sample holds tens of thousands of clones, roughly three quarters seen once. V shed 3 bases and J shed 0 bases, with 9 bases lying between them. The CDR3 is made up of 14 amino acids. CDR1 and CDR2 from the germline V gene are SGHAT and FQNNGV. What was sequenced was peripheral blood. The receptor was derived from a middle-aged man with active or convalescent COVID-19. The rearrangement links TRBV11-2 to TRBJ2-7; D is ambiguous. CDR3 region: CASSFNPSSYEQYF. The CDR3 coding sequence is TGTGCCAGCAGCTTTAACCCCAGCTCCTACGAGCAGTACTTC.